The 21 T cell receptor beta chains given below trace back to one sample, sequenced in a study of metastatic and nonmetastatic thyroid tumors (TCRdb year 2020). The library was prepared using PCR. This sample was sequenced with an Illumina HiSeq 4000. Using fastp trimming at Q25 and MiXCR clonotype assembly, TCRdb reanalyzed the public sequencing data and kept in-frame beta chains. The sample has some 8,000 clones on record, about 23% of them singletons. The biggest ten clones account for over 25% of the sample. No patient had received any treatment before thyroid surgery. Sequencing used tumor tissue. The source of these receptors is a female donor with papillary thyroid cancer or a benign thyroid nodule (not recorded which). Some clones in this sample may be carry-over from other donors' samples.

This clone was counted a few times. The junction does not match germline at one end; this may be a read error. This chain connects TRBV19 to TRBJ1-1, with a possible D match to TRBD1 (6 bases). The CDR3 covers 11 residues. Germline V lookup: CDR1 LNHDA, CDR2 SQIVND (reference sequence). The CDR3 bases are TGTGCCAGACCGGGGGGCACTGAAGCCTTCTTT. It specifies CARPGGTEAFF.

The rearrangement links TRBV6-4 to TRBJ2-5; D may correspond to TRBD1 or TRBD2 (5 bases each). V was trimmed by 4 bases and J by 1 base, leaving 16 bases between them. CDR1 and CDR2 (germline): MRHNA, SNTAGT. The length of the CDR3 is 16 residues. The DNA of the CDR3 is TGTGCCAGCAGTGCCCCCCCGGGGCAGGGCCAAGAGACCCAGTACTTC. Translation gives CASSAPPGQGQETQYF.

CDR3 DNA: TGTGCCAGCAGTTCTCTTACCACCGGGACTGAAGCTTTCTTT. It is translated as CASSSLTTGTEAFF. The chain employs TRBV28 and TRBJ1-1, with D uncertain. The CDR3 length is 14 residues. Germline loops: CDR1 MDHEN, CDR2 SYDVKM. V was pared by 4 bases and J by 5 bases, with 14 bases between.

The chain employs TRBV10-3 and TRBJ1-5; D uncertain. From germline, CDR1 is ENHRY and CDR2 SYGVKD. The CDR3 spans 14 residues. V lost 11 bases and J 0 bases, leaving 14 bases between the germline ends. CDR3 residues: CASDTADSNQPQHF. For the CDR3, the DNA is TGTGCCTCAGATACAGCCGATAGCAATCAGCCCCAGCATTTT.

This clone was recorded a few times. V is TRBV12-3 or TRBV12-4 and J is TRBJ2-1, with D hard to call. Deletions cut 3 bases from V and 6 bases from J, with 3 bases between. The CDR3 consists of 11 residues. The CDR3 DNA sequence: TGTGCCAGCAGTTTTCTCAATGAGCAGTTCTTC. Protein: CASSFLNEQFF.

This clone was seen a few times. V and J are TRBV6-4 and TRBJ2-1, with 10 bases lining up with TRBD1. In germline, CDR1 is MRHNA, CDR2 SNTAGT. The CDR3 has 16 amino acids. Trimming cost V 5 bases and J 4 bases; bases outside gene matches: 8. CDR3 nucleotide sequence: TGTGCCAGCAGTAATTCGGACAGGGGGTCTTACAATGAGCAGTTCTTC. It specifies CASSNSDRGSYNEQFF.

The V call is TRBV7-8, the J call TRBJ2-7; D is ambiguous. Germline assignment: CDR1 SGHVS and CDR2 FQNEAQ. This CDR3 has 11 residues. The ends were cut back, 5 bases at V and 6 bases at J, with 8 bases in the middle. The CDR3 region has the DNA TGTGCCAGCAGCCCCTTAGTCGAGCAGTACTTC. It translates to CASSPLVEQYF.

This clone was detected only once. This chain links TRBV20-1 with TRBJ2-3; 10 positions match TRBD2. The germline gives CDR1 DFQATT, CDR2 SNEGSKA (reference sequence). V shed 8 bases, J shed 5 bases, and the junction held 13 bases outside the gene matches. This CDR3 is 15 amino acids long. The CDR3: CSLTPPSGSLDTQYF. DNA for the CDR3: TGCAGTCTCACGCCACCTAGCGGGAGTTTAGATACGCAGTATTTT.

This clone was detected ten times or more. This sequence joins TRBV10-1 and TRBJ2-7; 8 bases map to TRBD1. CDR3 size: 15 residues. With 3 bases clipped from V and 7 bases from J, the junction kept 11 bases outside the gene matches. The germline gives CDR1 WNHNN, CDR2 SYGVQD (reference sequence). The CDR3 protein is CASSDRRQGLGEQYF. CDR3 DNA: TGCGCCAGCAGTGACCGCCGACAGGGGCTAGGAGAGCAGTACTTC.

V and J are TRBV15 and TRBJ2-1, with D possibly called TRBD1 or TRBD2 (5 bases each). In germline, CDR1 is LNHNV, CDR2 YYDKDF (reference sequence). The CDR3 is 14 residues long. The germline V and J ends were trimmed by 5 bases and 5 bases, with 13 bases remaining between them. The CDR3 is CATSAGIGDNEQFF. The CDR3 bases are TGTGCCACCAGCGCCGGGATAGGGGACAATGAGCAGTTCTTC.

This clone was observed a few times. The junction does not match germline at one end; this may be a read error. The CDR3 DNA sequence: TGTACCACCAGCAGAGATACGTGTGGCTACGAGCAGTACTTC. This sequence encodes CTTSRDTCGYEQYF. This rearrangement joins TRBV15 to TRBJ2-7; no clear D gene. Germline-derived CDR1 and CDR2 are LNHNV and YYDKDF (reference sequence). CDR3 length equals 14 residues. Using reference TRBV15 and TRBJ2-7 for the parts outside the CDR3, the full variable domain is DAMVIQNPRYQVTQFGKPVTLSCSQTLNHNVMYWYQQKSSQAPKLLFHYYDKDFNNEADTPDNFQSRRPNTSFCFLDIRSPGLGDTAMYLCTTSRDTCGYEQYFGPGTRLTVT.

This clone was recorded a few times. The chain combines TRBV28 with TRBJ1-6; D remains ambiguous. V was clipped by 4 bases and J by 10 bases, with 11 bases between them. In germline, CDR1 is MDHEN, CDR2 SYDVKM. CDR3 size: 13 residues. The CDR3 sequence: CASSSVGRSPLHF. The CDR3 bases are TGTGCCAGCAGTTCGGTGGGGAGATCACCCCTCCACTTT. Combining the CDR3 with reference TRBV28 and TRBJ1-6 gives the whole variable domain DVKVTQSSRYLVKRTGEKVFLECVQDMDHENMFWYRQDPGLGLRLIYFSYDVKMKEKGDIPEGYSVSREKKERFSLILESASTNQTSMYLCASSSVGRSPLHFGNGTRLTVT.

This clone was found many times. The CDR3 DNA follows: TGCGCCAGCACTCCCGGGGGTTTCTCCTACAATGAGCAGTTCTTC. Translating it yields CASTPGGFSYNEQFF. The rearrangement links TRBV5-1 to TRBJ2-1; possible D gene TRBD2, 6 bases. The CDR3 spans 15 residues. From germline, CDR1 is SGHRS and CDR2 YFSETQ. Trimming pared 6 bases from V and 0 bases from J, leaving 13 bases between.

The chain carries TRBV5-1 and TRBJ2-7, with a tentative D call TRBD2 (7 bases). The V end lost 0 bases, the J end lost 2 bases, and 18 bases lay between the germline ends. Germline V lookup: CDR1 SGHRS, CDR2 YFSETQ. The CDR3 has 17 residues. The CDR3 sequence: CASSLAVGGAIPYEQYF. CDR3 coding DNA: TGCGCCAGCAGCTTGGCCGTTGGGGGGGCGATCCCCTACGAGCAGTACTTC.

This clone was counted between two and nine times. The CDR3 bases are TGTGCCACCAGTGATTCCCGCGGGACGTCCTACGAGCAGTACTTC. Encoded protein: CATSDSRGTSYEQYF. The chain carries TRBV24-1 and TRBJ2-7; D is possibly TRBD2 (6 bases). The germline V gene has CDR1 KGHDR and CDR2 SFDVKD. The CDR3 runs 15 residues. V shed 2 bases and J shed 1 base, with 11 bases lying between them.

In this sample, this clone is medium-sized. The rearrangement links TRBV6-1 to TRBJ2-2, with no clear D. Germline assignment: CDR1 MNHNS and CDR2 SASEGT. V was pared by 8 bases and J by 6 bases, with 19 bases between. The CDR3 spans 15 residues. CDR3 amino acids: CASHRTVFRAGELFF. As DNA, the CDR3 is TGTGCCAGCCACCGGACCGTGTTTAGGGCCGGGGAGCTGTTTTTT.

Relative to its sample, this clone is medium-sized. The V gene is TRBV27, the J gene TRBJ1-2; 10 bases align to TRBD1. Looked up from germline, CDR1 is MNHEY and CDR2 is SMNVEV (reference sequence). V was pared by 5 bases and J by 4 bases, with 7 bases of the junction left unmatched. CDR3 length: 15 residues. CDR3 bases: TGTGCCAGCAGTCCCCGGACAGGGGGAAGCTATGGCTACACCTTC. This codes for CASSPRTGGSYGYTF.

This clone turned up a few times. The chain employs TRBV15 and TRBJ2-3; 7 bases map to TRBD1. V shed 8 bases, J shed 4 bases, and the junction held 12 bases outside the gene matches. Looked up from germline, CDR1 is LNHNV and CDR2 is YYDKDF (reference sequence). The CDR3 has 15 amino acids. The CDR3 loop reads CATHPRQGPPDTQYF. The CDR3 bases are TGTGCCACCCATCCGAGACAGGGTCCCCCAGATACGCAGTATTTT. The full variable domain, its missing parts supplied by reference TRBV15 and TRBJ2-3, is DAMVIQNPRYQVTQFGKPVTLSCSQTLNHNVMYWYQQKSSQAPKLLFHYYDKDFNNEADTPDNFQSRRPNTSFCFLDIRSPGLGDTAMYLCATHPRQGPPDTQYFGPGTRLTVL.

This clone was seen only a few times. The chain carries TRBV12-3 or TRBV12-4 and TRBJ2-1, with 9 bases lining up with TRBD2. V dropped 1 base and J dropped 8; count of bases not matched to a gene: 6. The CDR3 runs 15 residues. CDR3 region: CASSLGSGRHDEQFF. The CDR3 coding sequence is TGTGCCAGCAGTTTAGGTAGCGGGAGACATGATGAGCAGTTCTTC.

As regards this clone: It may be a read error: a sequence one base away is much more abundant. The chain employs TRBV7-8 and TRBJ2-4, with 8 bases aligning to TRBD1. J was trimmed by 6 bases and V by 5 bases; bases with no gene match: 6. CDR1 and CDR2 (germline): SGHVS, FQNEAQ. The CDR3 has 14 amino acids. The chain's CDR3 is CASSLVQGGNIQYF. CDR3 nucleotides: TGTGCCAGCAGCCTGGTACAGGGGGGAAACATTCAGTACTTC. Variable domain in full (rest from reference TRBV7-8 and TRBJ2-4): GAGVSQSPRYKVAKRGQDVALRCDPISGHVSLFWYQQALGQGPEFLTYFQNEAQLDKSGLPSDRFFAERPEGSVSTLKIQRTQQEDSAVYLCASSLVQGGNIQYFGAGTRLSVL.

This clone has a count of ten or more. The CDR3 sequence is CATSDPTGGNQPQHF. The CDR3 coding sequence is TGTGCCACCAGTGACCCGACAGGGGGCAATCAGCCCCAGCATTTT. The rearrangement joins TRBV24-1 to TRBJ1-5; TRBD1 matches at 8 bases. This CDR3 spans 15 amino acids. Germline V gene sequence: CDR1 KGHDR, CDR2 SFDVKD. The V and J ends lost 4 bases and 2 bases, in that order; junction bases with no gene match: 3.